A selection of T cell receptor beta chains follows, all from one sample in a study of shared clonotypes between healthy human individuals. Some clones are missing from TCRdb's copy, which holds only in-frame ones; the method was immunoSEQ multiplex PCR. The data show under 850,000 clones, with approximately 72% seen just once and under 2% held by the top ten. The specimen sequenced was memory CD4+ T cells sorted from blood. The source of these receptors is a woman aged 25 to 39 in good health. The CDR3 runs from the conserved cysteine through the conserved F or W. The order of the fields is J gene, V gene, clone size, D gene, CDR3 protein, CDR3 DNA. D genes are given only for firm matches. Clone size is not always given. Where it is, it says once, few, many or a class for expanded clones.

TRBJ2-3,TRBV25-1,.,.,CATGEGSADTQYF,TGTGCCACCGGAGAAGGGAGCGCAGATACGCAGTATTTT
TRBJ2-2,TRBV19,few,TRBD1,CASSQQGLTGELFF,TGTGCCAGTAGTCAACAGGGGTTAACGGGGGAGCTGTTTTTT
TRBJ2-3,TRBV5-1,.,TRBD1,CASSLGQGGSTDTQYF,TGCGCCAGCAGCTTGGGACAGGGGGGTAGCACAGATACGCAGTATTTT
TRBJ2-5,TRBV4-2,.,.,CASSYPRAQETQYF,TGTGCCAGCAGCTACCCCAGGGCTCAAGAGACCCAGTACTTC
TRBJ1-1,TRBV5-1,few,TRBD1,CASSLGIQGPTEAFF,TGCGCCAGCAGCTTGGGGATACAGGGGCCAACTGAAGCTTTCTTT
TRBJ2-1,TRBV7-7,.,.,CASSLDAHGLDNEQFF,TGTGCCAGCAGCTTAGATGCGCATGGATTGGACAATGAGCAGTTCTTC
TRBJ2-7,TRBV5-5,few,TRBD1,CASSSRTGEQYF,TGTGCCAGCAGCTCAAGGACAGGGGAGCAGTACTTC
TRBJ2-5,TRBV7-2,.,.,CASSLASSKTQETQYF,TGTGCCAGCAGCTTAGCGTCTAGCAAGACCCAAGAGACCCAGTACTTC
TRBJ1-3,TRBV18,.,TRBD1,CASSPLGQAGNTIYF,TGTGCCAGCTCACCCTTGGGACAGGCTGGAAACACCATATATTTT
TRBJ1-4,TRBV19,.,.,CASSGGPDISNNEKLFF,TGTGCCAGTAGTGGAGGGCCGGACATTTCAAATAATGAAAAACTGTTTTTT
TRBJ2-7,TRBV28,.,TRBD1,CASRPGGVYEQYF,TGTGCCAGCAGACCAGGGGGCGTTTACGAGCAGTACTTC
TRBJ2-1,TRBV27,.,TRBD1,CASSFGGTGGRNEQFF,TGTGCCAGCAGTTTCGGCGGGACAGGGGGTAGAAATGAGCAGTTCTTC
TRBJ2-1,TRBV25-1,few,.,CASFDSHEQFF,TGTGCCAGCTTTGACTCCCATGAGCAGTTCTTC
TRBJ2-3,TRBV15,.,.,CATSTGSHTDTQYF,TGTGCCACCAGCACAGGGTCCCACACAGATACGCAGTATTTT
TRBJ2-5,TRBV19,.,.,CASSIVGGKETQYF,TGTGCCAGTAGTATAGTTGGAGGAAAAGAGACCCAGTACTTC
TRBJ2-3,TRBV6-5,.,.,CASKGPDTQYF,TGTGCCAGCAAGGGCCCAGATACGCAGTATTTT
TRBJ1-2,TRBV7-9,.,TRBD1,CASSPTGGYGYTF,TGTGCCAGCAGCCCTACAGGGGGTTATGGCTACACCTTC
TRBJ1-1,TRBV7-9,.,.,CASRGGFGAPNTEAFF,TGTGCCAGTAGGGGAGGATTCGGGGCCCCGAACACTGAAGCTTTCTTT
TRBJ2-7,TRBV4-1,.,TRBD2,CASSQVPTSGRSYEQYF,TGCGCCAGCAGCCAGGTACCGACTAGCGGGAGGTCCTACGAGCAGTACTTC
TRBJ2-2,TRBV12-5,.,TRBD2,CASGLDPLLAGGTNTGELFF,TGTGCTAGTGGTTTGGACCCCTTACTAGCGGGAGGCACGAACACCGGGGAGCTGTTTTTT
TRBJ1-5,TRBV7-2,.,TRBD1,CASSFGTGGNQPQHF,TGTGCCAGCAGCTTCGGGACAGGGGGGAATCAGCCCCAGCATTTT
TRBJ1-5,TRBV27,.,.,CASSSYFTRGRGHQPQHF,TGTGCCAGCAGTTCATATTTCACTCGGGGAAGGGGCCATCAGCCCCAGCATTTT
TRBJ2-2,TRBV5-1,many,TRBD1,CASSFDRDRGIIGELFF,TGCGCCAGCAGCTTCGACCGGGACAGGGGGATCATCGGGGAGCTGTTTTTT
TRBJ2-2,TRBV6-6,.,.,CASKGEFPGELFF,TGTGCCAGCAAAGGCGAATTCCCCGGGGAGCTGTTTTTT
TRBJ2-3,TRBV10-3,.,.,CAISESGNADTQYF,TGTGCCATCAGTGAGTCGGGGAATGCAGATACGCAGTATTTT
TRBJ1-4,TRBV15,.,TRBD1,CATSGTGVPRSGWAYEKLFF,TGTGCCACCAGCGGGACAGGGGTGCCCCGAAGCGGCTGGGCATACGAAAAACTGTTTTTT
TRBJ2-3,TRBV15,.,TRBD2,CASQTSGADTQYF,TGTGCCTCCCAGACTAGCGGGGCAGATACGCAGTATTTT
TRBJ2-3,TRBV10-1,.,.,CASSERGGLTDTQYF,TGCGCCAGCAGTGAACGTGGCGGGCTGACAGATACGCAGTATTTT
TRBJ2-3,TRBV7-8,.,TRBD2,CASSLDWAGTSFRDTQYF,TGTGCCAGCAGCTTAGATTGGGCCGGGACTAGCTTCAGAGATACGCAGTATTTT
TRBJ2-7,TRBV11-2,.,.,CASSSQSYEQYF,TGTGCCAGCAGCTCCCAGTCGTACGAGCAGTACTTC
TRBJ2-5,TRBV28,.,TRBD1,CASSLQGALRETQYF,TGTGCCAGCAGTCTACAGGGGGCGCTCCGAGAGACCCAGTACTTC
TRBJ2-2,TRBV5-4,.,.,CASSLDENVGGELFF,TGTGCCAGCAGCTTGGACGAAAACGTCGGCGGGGAGCTGTTTTTT
TRBJ1-5,TRBV7-2,.,.,CASSLVVSNQPQHF,TGTGCCAGCAGCTTAGTTGTGAGCAATCAGCCCCAGCATTTT
TRBJ2-4,TRBV5-1,.,.,CASSLAGARDIQYF,TGCGCCAGCAGCTTGGCGGGGGCGCGGGACATTCAGTACTTC
TRBJ1-5,TRBV6-1,.,TRBD1,CASSAEQGAWQPQHF,TGTGCCAGCAGTGCCGAACAGGGGGCTTGGCAGCCCCAGCATTTT
TRBJ2-7,TRBV18,once,.,CASSPSLGGLEQYF,TGTGCCAGCTCACCCTCGTTGGGGGGCCTCGAGCAGTACTTC
TRBJ2-7,TRBV19,.,TRBD1,CASSTGTATYEQYF,TGTGCCAGTAGTACCGGGACAGCAACTTACGAGCAGTACTTC
TRBJ2-1,TRBV30,.,TRBD2,CAWRSGRGNEQFF,TGTGCCTGGAGGAGCGGGAGAGGTAATGAGCAGTTCTTC
TRBJ2-7,TRBV28,.,.,CASSHLREILGEQYF,TGTGCCAGCAGCCACCTCAGGGAAATCTTGGGCGAGCAGTACTTC